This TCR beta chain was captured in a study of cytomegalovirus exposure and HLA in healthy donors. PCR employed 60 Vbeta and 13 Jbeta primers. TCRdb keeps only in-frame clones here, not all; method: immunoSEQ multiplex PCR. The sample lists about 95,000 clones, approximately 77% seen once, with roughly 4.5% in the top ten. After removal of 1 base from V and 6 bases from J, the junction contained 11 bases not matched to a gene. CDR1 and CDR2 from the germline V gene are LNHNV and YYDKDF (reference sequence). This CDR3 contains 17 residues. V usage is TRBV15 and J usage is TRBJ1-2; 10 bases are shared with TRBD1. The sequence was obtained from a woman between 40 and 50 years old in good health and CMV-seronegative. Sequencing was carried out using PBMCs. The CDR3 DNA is TGTGCCACCAGCAGAGTCCCGGGACAGGGGATTAGAGATGGCTACACCTTC. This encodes CATSRVPGQGIRDGYTF.